These 21 T cell receptor beta chains originate from one sample sequenced in a study of neurological immune-mediated disorders. TCRdb re-called the 5' RACE reads with MiXCR, one entry per CDR3 protein. The table shows some 56,000 distinct CDR3 sequences, with 3.8% occurring only once. The sequencing input was PBMCs. These receptors were taken from a man aged 55 to 70 with multiple sclerosis.

This clonotype was seen ten or more times. This chain links TRBV12-3 or TRBV12-4 with TRBJ2-1; D gene ambiguous. Between the trimmed V and J ends, which lost 4 bases and 10 bases, there was a span of 8 bases. The CDR3 extends over 11 amino acids. The CDR3 sequence: CASSYSREQFF. The CDR3 nucleotides read TGTGCCAGCAGTTACTCGCGCGAGCAGTTCTTC.

This clonotype was counted at least ten times. The chain has TRBV6-5 and TRBJ1-1, with a possible D match to TRBD1 (6 bases). Germline CDR1 reads MNHEY; CDR2 reads SVGAGI. The CDR3 has 16 residues. V was pared by 4 bases and J by 4 bases, with 19 bases between. The CDR3 DNA sequence: TGTGCCAGCAGTTCGCCCTTGGGGCAGGGGACCACTGAAGCTTTCTTT. Protein: CASSSPLGQGTTEAFF.

This clonotype was seen ten or more times. This chain joins TRBV20-1 and TRBJ1-5; the D gene is possibly TRBD1 (5 bases). Germline CDR1 is DFQATT and CDR2 is SNEGSKA (reference sequence). V was pared by 3 bases and J by 7 bases, with 10 bases between. This CDR3 comprises 12 residues. In nucleotides, the CDR3 is TGCAGTGCTAGTTCTGGGGCCCAGCCCCAGCATTTT. It specifies CSASSGAQPQHF.

This clonotype was seen at least ten times. V and J are TRBV29-1 and TRBJ1-2; no reliable D call. Germline lookup yields CDR1 SQVTM and CDR2 ANQGSEA. Trimming took 6 bases from V and 6 from J, leaving 8 bases between them. The CDR3 extends over 10 amino acids. In DNA form, the CDR3 reads TGCAGCGTATACTTGGATGGCTACACCTTC. Its translation is CSVYLDGYTF.

This clonotype was seen a few times. The CDR3 DNA is TGTGCCAGCAGGGGACTAGCGGCCACAGATACGCAGTATTTT. Its protein is CASRGLAATDTQYF. This chain joins TRBV2 and TRBJ2-3; 11 bases match TRBD2. V shed 6 bases, J shed 2 bases, and the junction held 1 base outside the gene matches. Germline V gene lookup returns CDR1 SNHLY and CDR2 FYNNEI. The CDR3 runs to 14 residues.

This clonotype appeared many times. J is TRBJ2-2 and V is TRBV7-9; D not certain. Trimming removed 6 bases at V and 7 bases at J, with 18 bases between. The CDR3 length is 15 residues. CDR1 is SEHNR, CDR2 FQNEAQ, per germline (reference sequence). CDR3 in DNA: TGTGCCAGCAGACCTACTAATTACCCGGTCGGGGAGCTGTTTTTT. It translates to CASRPTNYPVGELFF.

In the case of this clonotype: A much bigger clone sits one base away, suggesting this may be a read error. V is TRBV10-3 and J is TRBJ1-6, with a possible D match to TRBD1 (5 bases). Germline V CDR1 and CDR2: ENHRY, SYGVKD. CDR3 length: 13 residues. The CDR3 DNA reads TGTGCCACCACGGGGGACGCAAATTCACCCCTCAACTTT. Translating it yields CATTGDANSPLNF.

This clonotype was observed many times. The rearrangement links TRBV19 to TRBJ2-2, with a weak D call TRBD1 (6 bases). The CDR3 is 14 amino acids. Germline V CDR1 and CDR2: LNHDA, SQIVND (reference sequence). V was trimmed by 7 bases and J by 4 bases, leaving 13 bases between them. The CDR3 spells CASTRQEFTGELFF. CDR3 DNA sequence: TGTGCCAGTACCCGACAGGAGTTCACCGGGGAGCTGTTTTTT. The variable domain in full, completed from reference TRBV19 and TRBJ2-2, reads DGGITQSPKYLFRKEGQNVTLSCEQNLNHDAMYWYRQDPGQGLRLIYYSQIVNDFQKGDIAEGYSVSREKKESFPLTVTSAQKNPTAFYLCASTRQEFTGELFFGEGSRLTVL.

This clonotype was seen a few times. The chain couples TRBV9 to TRBJ1-2, with a possible D match to TRBD1 (6 bases). Germline values: CDR1 SGDLS, CDR2 YYNGEE. Trimming removed 0 bases at V and 4 bases at J, with 10 bases between. The CDR3 is 14 residues long. This chain's CDR3 is CASSVGDTTYGYTF. For the CDR3, the DNA is TGTGCCAGCAGCGTAGGGGACACGACCTATGGCTACACCTTC.

To note about this clonotype: A much larger clone lies one base from this, so it may be a read error. This chain uses TRBV5-1 with TRBJ2-6, with D perhaps TRBD1 or TRBD2 (5 bases each). Germline assignment: CDR1 SGHRS and CDR2 YFSETQ. The CDR3 runs 16 residues. CDR3 DNA sequence: TGCGCCAGCAGCTTGGGGGGGTCCTCTGGGGCCAAAGTCCTGACTTTC. This encodes CASSLGGSSGAKVLTF.

In this sample, this clonotype turned up many times. The chain employs TRBV9 and TRBJ1-4; the match to TRBD1 covers 8 bases. The CDR3 has 15 residues. The germline V gene encodes CDR1 SGDLS and CDR2 YYNGEE. The ends lost 3 bases at V and 7 bases at J; junction bases unmatched: 8. CDR3 DNA: TGTGCCAGCAGCGAAGCAGGGGGCATGGTTGAAAAACTGTTTTTT. Its translation is CASSEAGGMVEKLFF.

There are many counts of this clonotype. The chain uses TRBV7-8 and TRBJ2-1, with TRBD2 matching 9 bases. This CDR3 is built from 16 residues. Looked up from germline, CDR1 is SGHVS and CDR2 is FQNEAQ. Trimming removed 3 bases from V and 9 bases from J; junction bases left unmatched: 12. CDR3 sequence (DNA): TGTGCCAGCAGCTTTGGGGTGCGGGAGGGCTCCGTTGAGCAGTTCTTC. This gives the protein CASSFGVREGSVEQFF.

This clonotype was picked up many times. The gene calls are TRBV10-3 and TRBJ2-2, with D possibly being TRBD1 (6 bases). The V gene's germline CDR1 is ENHRY and CDR2 SYGVKD. Trimming removed 10 bases from V and 7 bases from J, with 13 bases in between. CDR3 length: 12 amino acids. CDR3 protein: CATQGSDGELFF. The CDR3 DNA reads TGTGCCACCCAGGGGTCGGACGGGGAGCTGTTTTTT.

This clonotype was counted ten times or more. This rearrangement joins TRBV20-1 to TRBJ2-3; a weak D match, TRBD2 (5 bases). Germline lookup yields CDR1 DFQATT and CDR2 SNEGSKA (reference sequence). Trimming removed 7 bases from V and 2 bases from J, with 16 bases in between. This CDR3 comprises 14 residues. The CDR3 protein is CSESSGWVTDTQYF. CDR3 in DNA: TGCAGTGAAAGCAGCGGTTGGGTCACAGATACGCAGTATTTT.

This clonotype was counted ten times or more. V usage is TRBV20-1 and J usage is TRBJ2-5, with D tentatively TRBD1 (5 bases). Germline lookup yields CDR1 DFQATT and CDR2 SNEGSKA (reference sequence). V was trimmed by 6 bases and J by 4 bases, leaving 15 bases between them. This CDR3 has 13 residues. The CDR3 DNA follows: TGCAGTGCCCCGGACATCACAGGAGAGACCCAGTACTTC. It is translated as CSAPDITGETQYF.

This clonotype has a count of ten or more. The chain uses TRBV2 and TRBJ2-7; no reliable D call. Germline V gene data show CDR1 as SNHLY and CDR2 as FYNNEI. V lost 6 bases to trimming and J lost 3 bases, with 15 bases between them. This CDR3 has 14 amino acids. The CDR3 DNA reads as TGTGCCAGCAGGGGTTTGACTTCCTTCTACGAGCAGTACTTC. As protein: CASRGLTSFYEQYF.

This clonotype appeared many times. The genes are TRBV10-3 and TRBJ1-1, with 7 positions matching TRBD1. Per the germline V gene, CDR1 is ENHRY and CDR2 is SYGVKD. J was trimmed by 1 base and V by 11 bases; bases with no gene match: 7. The CDR3 is 13 amino acids. The chain's CDR3 is CAARGLANTEAFF. The CDR3 nucleotides read TGTGCCGCCAGGGGGTTGGCGAACACTGAAGCTTTCTTT.

This clonotype came up many times. The J gene is TRBJ2-7, the V gene TRBV7-2; 8 bases are shared with TRBD2. Germline lookup yields CDR1 SGHTA and CDR2 FQGNSA. This CDR3 has 14 residues. The trim removed 6 bases at V and 2 bases at J, leaving 6 bases unmatched. CDR3 protein: CASSYTSGPYEQYF. The CDR3 DNA reads TGTGCCAGCAGTTACACTAGCGGACCCTACGAGCAGTACTTC.

The table lists this clonotype with many counts. This chain links TRBV24-1 with TRBJ2-7, with 8 bases that match TRBD2. This CDR3 region has 17 residues. Trimming cost V 1 base and J 4 bases; bases outside gene matches: 11. Germline V gene lookup returns CDR1 KGHDR and CDR2 SFDVKD. CDR3 residues: CATSDLGKREFTYEQYF. In nucleotides, the CDR3 is TGTGCCACCAGTGATTTAGGGAAGCGGGAGTTTACGTACGAGCAGTACTTC.

The sample holds many counts of this clonotype. For the CDR3, the DNA is TGTGCCAGCAGCTGGGGGGGGACAGGGAGAGAGCAGTACTTC. This translates into CASSWGGTGREQYF. V and J are TRBV5-5 and TRBJ2-7, with 9 bases aligning to TRBD1. This CDR3 region has 14 residues. J was trimmed by 7 bases and V by 3 bases; bases with no gene match: 8. The germline V gene encodes CDR1 SGHKS and CDR2 YYEKEE (reference sequence).

The sample holds many counts of this clonotype. The rearrangement uses TRBV20-1 and TRBJ2-1; TRBD2 aligns across 8 bases. Germline CDR1 DFQATT, CDR2 SNEGSKA (reference sequence). The CDR3 is 14 amino acids. The trim removed 0 bases at V and 9 bases at J, leaving 7 bases unmatched. Written as DNA, the CDR3 is TGCAGTGCTAGAGATCCAGCGGGAGTTCTTGAGCAGTTCTTC. This codes for CSARDPAGVLEQFF.